Presented here are 20 T cell receptor beta chains from one specimen sequenced in a study of blood T cell repertoires in COVID-19. Clones were read by immunoSEQ multiplex PCR, and TCRdb kept only the in-frame ones, dropping some. Of about 280,000 clones detected, approximately 86% appear once; the ten largest clones hold just under 9%. Sequences were obtained from peripheral blood. The source is a man aged 40-49 years with active or convalescent COVID-19.

The chain recombines TRBV28 with TRBJ2-7; weak D call: TRBD1 (7 bases). V lost 6 bases and J 3 bases, leaving 15 bases between the germline ends. This CDR3 has 14 amino acids. Germline loops: CDR1 MDHEN, CDR2 SYDVKM. Here the CDR3 DNA reads TGTGCCAGCAGGCGGGGCCAGGGGGTCTACGAGCAGTACTTC. Protein product: CASRRGQGVYEQYF.

J is TRBJ2-3 and V is TRBV5-1, with a tentative D call TRBD1 (6 bases). The V gene lost 5 bases and the J gene lost 2 bases, with 12 bases spanning the gap. This CDR3 comprises 14 residues. Germline V gives CDR1 SGHRS, CDR2 YFSETQ. CDR3 region: CASRPGEPTDTQYF. The CDR3 DNA is TGCGCCAGCAGACCAGGGGAGCCCACAGATACGCAGTATTTT.

CDR3 protein: CASSPRDSSGNTIYF. In nucleotides, the CDR3 is TGTGCCAGTAGCCCCCGGGACAGCTCTGGAAACACCATATATTTT. This sequence joins TRBV19 and TRBJ1-3; TRBD1 matches 7 bases. V shed 6 bases and J 0 bases; nucleotides not matched to a gene: 5. Looked up from germline, CDR1 is LNHDA and CDR2 is SQIVND (reference sequence). This CDR3 has 15 residues.

The chain joins TRBV20-1 to TRBJ1-1; D is unclear. The CDR3 has 11 residues. V dropped 6 bases and J dropped 1 base, with 6 bases sitting between them. Germline V gene sequence: CDR1 DFQATT, CDR2 SNEGSKA (reference sequence). The CDR3 region has the DNA TGCAGTGCAATCCGGAACACTGAAGCTTTCTTT. It translates to CSAIRNTEAFF.

The chain recombines TRBV6-2 or TRBV6-3 with TRBJ2-1, with D possibly being TRBD1 (6 bases). This CDR3 is built from 14 residues. CDR1 and CDR2 from the germline V gene are MNHEY and SVGEGT. V dropped 5 bases and J dropped 7 bases, with 15 bases sitting between them. The CDR3 sequence is CASSTLRTVNEQFF. The DNA for the CDR3 is TGTGCCAGCAGTACCTTAAGGACAGTGAATGAGCAGTTCTTC.

The V gene is TRBV7-3, the J gene TRBJ2-2, with D hard to call. CDR1 SGHTA and CDR2 FQGTGA come from the germline V gene. The CDR3 extends over 16 amino acids. Between the trimmed V and J ends, which lost 5 bases and 0 bases, there was a span of 13 bases. Here the CDR3 reads CASSIRHSANTGELFF. In DNA, the CDR3 is TGTGCCAGCAGCATAAGACACTCCGCGAACACCGGGGAGCTGTTTTTT.

The chain has TRBV6-6 and TRBJ2-2, with 7 nucleotides matching TRBD1. CDR3 length: 16 residues. V shed 0 bases and J 8 bases; nucleotides not matched to a gene: 9. The germline V gene has CDR1 MNHNY and CDR2 SVGAGI (reference sequence). In nucleotides, the CDR3 is TGTGCCAGCAGTTACTCGGGACAGTTAGGTGGAGGGGAGCTGTTTTTT. Its protein product is CASSYSGQLGGGELFF.

This rearrangement joins TRBV6-5 to TRBJ2-3; D not resolved. V was clipped by 4 bases and J by 0 bases, with 5 bases between them. There are 13 residues in the CDR3. CDR1 is MNHEY and CDR2 is SVGAGI in the germline V gene. The CDR3 loop reads CASSLSSTDTQYF. The CDR3 region has the DNA TGTGCCAGCAGTTTATCTAGCACAGATACGCAGTATTTT.

The rearrangement joins TRBV4-2 to TRBJ1-2, with a possible D match to TRBD1 (6 bases). CDR3 length equals 16 residues. CDR1 and CDR2 (germline): LGHNA, YNFKEQ. V was cut by 0 bases and J by 7 bases, with 18 bases left in between. CDR3 loop: CASSQDRVGGIGGYTF. The CDR3 region has the DNA TGTGCCAGCAGCCAAGATCGAGTAGGGGGAATTGGTGGCTACACCTTC.

The gene calls are TRBV19 and TRBJ1-2, with 8 bases identical to TRBD1. CDR3 length: 18 residues. The germline CDR1 and CDR2 sequences are LNHDA and SQIVND (reference sequence). J lost 4 bases, V lost 6 bases, and 19 bases had no gene match. CDR3 in DNA: TGTGCCAGTAGAGGGCTATCGGGACAGGACGAGTTACGCTATGGCTACACCTTC. Amino acid sequence: CASRGLSGQDELRYGYTF. The full variable domain, completed using reference TRBV19 and TRBJ1-2, is DGGITQSPKYLFRKEGQNVTLSCEQNLNHDAMYWYRQDPGQGLRLIYYSQIVNDFQKGDIAEGYSVSREKKESFPLTVTSAQKNPTAFYLCASRGLSGQDELRYGYTFGSGTRLTVV.

The chain uses TRBV19 and TRBJ1-1; 7 bases fit TRBD1. The CDR3 runs 12 residues. Germline V gene data show CDR1 as LNHDA and CDR2 as SQIVND (reference sequence). After removal of 4 bases from V and 10 bases from J, the junction contained 6 bases not matched to a gene. CDR3 bases: TGTGCCAGTAGTAACAGGGGTGGTCGAGCTTTCTTT. It translates to CASSNRGGRAFF.

The chain carries TRBV4-1 and TRBJ1-4; perhaps TRBD1 as D (5 bases). Germline CDR1 is MGHRA and CDR2 is YSYEKL. V shed 0 bases and J shed 0 bases, with 14 bases lying between them. The length of the CDR3 is 18 residues. The CDR3 DNA reads as TGCGCCAGCAGCCAAGAGGGGGGAGGGCTTACAACTAATGAAAAACTGTTTTTT. As protein: CASSQEGGGLTTNEKLFF.

This rearrangement joins TRBV19 to TRBJ1-6; maybe TRBD1 (5 bases). Germline V gives CDR1 LNHDA, CDR2 SQIVND (reference sequence). The CDR3 sequence is 16 residues long. V shed 3 bases and J shed 7 bases, with 16 bases lying between them. The CDR3 coding sequence is TGTGCCAGTAGTATGGTGATAGGGACTAGCAATTCACCCCTCCACTTT. Translated, it gives CASSMVIGTSNSPLHF.

The CDR3: CASRTGVPTDTQYF. The CDR3 DNA sequence: TGTGCCAGCCGAACAGGGGTTCCCACAGATACGCAGTATTTT. J is TRBJ2-3 and V is TRBV6-5; TRBD1 agrees at 7 bases. Germline V gene data show CDR1 as MNHEY and CDR2 as SVGAGI. The CDR3 runs to 14 residues. J was trimmed by 2 bases and V by 8 bases; bases with no gene match: 7.

This clone was seen a single time. The J gene is TRBJ2-7, the V gene TRBV5-1, with TRBD1 matching 9 bases. This CDR3 has 14 amino acids. The germline V gene encodes CDR1 SGHRS and CDR2 YFSETQ. Trimming at V came to 7 bases and at J to 3 bases, leaving 8 bases not matched to a gene. As DNA, the CDR3 is TGCGCCAGCTGGGTTGGGACAGGGATCTACGAGCAGTACTTC. Protein product: CASWVGTGIYEQYF.

The V call is TRBV6-1, the J call TRBJ1-5; D not certain. This CDR3 is 17 amino acids long. Per germline, CDR1 MNHNS and CDR2 SASEGT. V gave up 1 base and J gave up 1 base, with 14 bases separating them. CDR3 loop: CASSEGWAWLSNQPQHF. In DNA, the CDR3 is TGTGCCAGCAGTGAAGGATGGGCCTGGCTGAGCAATCAGCCCCAGCATTTT.

This chain uses TRBV9 with TRBJ2-7; 9 nucleotides match TRBD2. CDR1 is SGDLS, CDR2 YYNGEE, per germline. This CDR3 is 16 amino acids long. Unmatched junction bases numbered 15, after V lost 4 bases and J lost 7 bases. DNA of the CDR3: TGTGCCAGCAGCCCAGCTAGCGGGGACCCGATCTTGGAGCAGTACTTC. Protein sequence: CASSPASGDPILEQYF.

The chain is built from TRBV10-3 and TRBJ1-1, with D tentatively TRBD1 (5 bases). The CDR3 length is 16 residues. Trimming shortened V by 3 bases and J by 4 bases, and 18 bases separated the two germline ends. Germline-derived CDR1 and CDR2 are ENHRY and SYGVKD. In nucleotides, the CDR3 is TGTGCCATCAGTGACAAGGTAGGGGCCGCGACCACTGAAGCTTTCTTT. The encoded protein is CAISDKVGAATTEAFF.

The chain couples TRBV3-1 (or the pseudogene TRBV3-2) to TRBJ2-3; 7 bases fit TRBD2. V trimming: 7 bases; J trimming: 11 bases; junction bases outside the gene matches: 9. The CDR3 extends over 12 amino acids. Per germline, CDR1 LGHDT and CDR2 YNNKEL (reference sequence). The CDR3 loop is CASNRREGEQYF. Written as DNA, the CDR3 is TGTGCCAGCAATAGAAGGGAGGGTGAGCAGTATTTT.

In this sample, this clone turned up once. V gene TRBV11-3 combines with J gene TRBJ2-3; 9 positions agree with TRBD1. The CDR3 consists of 16 residues. Unmatched junction bases numbered 9, after V lost 5 bases and J lost 3 bases. The germline gives CDR1 SGHNT, CDR2 YENEEA. The CDR3 is CASSGPGQGVTDTQYF. In nucleotides, the CDR3 is TGTGCCAGCAGCGGGCCGGGACAGGGCGTAACAGATACGCAGTATTTT.